This record covers a single T cell receptor beta chain. The entry originates in a study of CD8 T cells in Susac syndrome. TEMRA cells were FACS-enriched, unlike CD8+ and CD4+ T cells, which were negatively isolated. V was trimmed by 1 base and J by 5 bases, leaving 17 bases between them. Germline V gene data show CDR1 as SGHTA and CDR2 as FQGNSA. This CDR3 comprises 16 residues. Reverse transcription used about 0.45 to 1 ug RNA and random hexamers. TCRdb used MiXCR to reprocess the immunoSEQ multiplex PCR reads, holding one entry per CDR3 protein. This table has about 71,000 distinct CDR3 sequences, nearly 96% appearing once.

This receptor was identified in a human donor with multiple sclerosis. V gene TRBV7-2 combines with J gene TRBJ1-1; D is possibly TRBD1 (6 bases). The material sequenced was CD4+ T cells from PBMCs. This CDR3 is CASSLEGTGRGTEAFF. For the CDR3, the DNA is TGTGCCAGCAGCTTAGAGGGGACCGGGAGGGGGACTGAAGCTTTCTTT. Supplemented by reference TRBV7-2 and TRBJ1-1, the full variable domain reads GAGVSQSPSNKVTEKGKDVELRCDPISGHTALYWYRQSLGQGLEFLIYFQGNSAPDKSGLPSDRFSAERTGGSVSTLTIQRTQQEDSAVYLCASSLEGTGRGTEAFFGQGTRLTVV.